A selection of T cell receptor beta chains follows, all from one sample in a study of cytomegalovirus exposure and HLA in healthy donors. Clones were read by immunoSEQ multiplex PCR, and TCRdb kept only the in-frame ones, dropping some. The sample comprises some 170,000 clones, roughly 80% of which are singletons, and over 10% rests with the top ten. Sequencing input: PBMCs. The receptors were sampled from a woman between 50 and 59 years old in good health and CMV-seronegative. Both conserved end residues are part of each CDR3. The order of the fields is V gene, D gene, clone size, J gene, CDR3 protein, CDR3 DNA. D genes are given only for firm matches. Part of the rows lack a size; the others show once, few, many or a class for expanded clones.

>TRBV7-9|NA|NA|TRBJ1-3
CASSSAARGSGNTIYF
TGTGCCAGCAGCTCGGCTGCGCGAGGCTCTGGAAACACCATATATTTT
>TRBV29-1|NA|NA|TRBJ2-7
CSVLQPGLSYEQYF
TGCAGCGTTCTGCAACCAGGTCTATCCTACGAGCAGTACTTC
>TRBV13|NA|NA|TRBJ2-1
CASSRGGSEQFF
TGTGCCAGCAGCCGAGGGGGTAGTGAGCAGTTCTTC
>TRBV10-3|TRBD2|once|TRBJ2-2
CAISELLAGPQTGELFF
TGTGCCATCAGTGAGTTATTAGCGGGGCCTCAAACCGGGGAGCTGTTTTTT
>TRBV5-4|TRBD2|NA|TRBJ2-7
CASSLGGSGGGYEQYF
TGTGCCAGCAGCTTGGGGGGTAGCGGGGGGGGTTACGAGCAGTACTTC
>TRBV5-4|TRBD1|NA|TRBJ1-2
CASAYPGTGLGYTF
TGTGCCAGCGCCTATCCCGGGACAGGGTTGGGCTACACCTTC
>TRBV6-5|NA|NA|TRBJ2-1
CASSSLYNEQFF
TGTGCCAGCAGTTCCCTTTACAATGAGCAGTTCTTC
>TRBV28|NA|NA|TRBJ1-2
CASRQHGGSYGYTF
TGTGCCAGCAGACAGCACGGGGGGAGCTATGGCTACACCTTC
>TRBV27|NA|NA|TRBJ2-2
CASSFMTGELFF
TGTGCCAGCAGTTTTATGACCGGGGAGCTGTTTTTT
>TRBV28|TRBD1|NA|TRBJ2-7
CASSSWTGNDEQYF
TGTGCCAGCAGTTCATGGACAGGGAACGACGAGCAGTACTTC
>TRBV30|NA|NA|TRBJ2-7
CAWSVLLQQYF
TGTGCCTGGAGTGTACTGCTGCAGCAGTACTTC
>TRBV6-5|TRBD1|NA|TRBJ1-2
CASSYVQGNYGYTF
TGTGCCAGCAGTTATGTACAGGGGAACTATGGCTACACCTTC
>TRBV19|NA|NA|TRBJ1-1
CASSTDRLNTEAFF
TGTGCCAGTAGTACGGACAGACTGAACACTGAAGCTTTCTTT
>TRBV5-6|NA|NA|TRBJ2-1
CASSLGGVREQFF
TGTGCCAGCAGCTTAGGGGGAGTACGCGAGCAGTTCTTC
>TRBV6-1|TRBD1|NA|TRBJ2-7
CASSHRQGNEQYF
TGTGCCAGCAGTCATAGACAGGGCAACGAGCAGTACTTC
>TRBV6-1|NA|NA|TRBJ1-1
CASSEFGGAEAFF
TGTGCCAGCAGTGAATTCGGGGGGGCTGAAGCTTTCTTT
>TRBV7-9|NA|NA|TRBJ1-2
CASSRGGGIGLGYTF
TGTGCCAGCAGCCGCGGCGGAGGGATAGGTTTGGGCTACACCTTC
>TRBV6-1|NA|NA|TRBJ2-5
CASSVQASVSETQYF
TGTGCCAGCAGTGTGCAAGCATCGGTCTCCGAGACCCAGTACTTC
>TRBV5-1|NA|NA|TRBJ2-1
CASSLGQGSYNEQFF
TGCGCCAGCAGCTTAGGGCAGGGGTCCTACAATGAGCAGTTCTTC
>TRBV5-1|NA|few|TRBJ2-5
CASSARQGGETQYF
TGCGCCAGCAGCGCAAGACAGGGAGGAGAGACCCAGTACTTC
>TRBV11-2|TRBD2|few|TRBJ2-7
CASSSLRGGGEQYF
TGTGCCAGCAGCTCCCTCCGCGGCGGGGGCGAGCAGTACTTC
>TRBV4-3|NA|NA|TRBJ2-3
CASSQDDMGAWDTQYF
TGCGCCAGCAGCCAAGATGATATGGGGGCGTGGGATACGCAGTATTTT
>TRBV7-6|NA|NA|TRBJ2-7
CASSLSRDKYRHSYEQYF
TGTGCCAGCAGCTTATCCCGGGACAAGTACCGACACTCCTACGAGCAGTACTTC
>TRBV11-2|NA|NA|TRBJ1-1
CASSLGSDTEAFF
TGTGCCAGCAGCTTAGGAAGCGACACTGAAGCTTTCTTT
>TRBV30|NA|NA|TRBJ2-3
CAWNPGPILPDTQYF
TGTGCCTGGAATCCGGGTCCTATCTTACCGGATACGCAGTATTTT
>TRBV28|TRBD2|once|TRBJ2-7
CATGTTNYEQYF
TGTGCGACCGGGACTACCAACTACGAGCAGTACTTC
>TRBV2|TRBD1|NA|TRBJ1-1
CASEQGAEAFF
TGTGCCAGCGAACAGGGGGCTGAAGCTTTCTTT
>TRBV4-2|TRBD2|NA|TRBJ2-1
CASSPGTLAGPGNEQFF
TGTGCCAGCAGCCCGGGGACACTAGCGGGGCCCGGGAATGAGCAGTTCTTC
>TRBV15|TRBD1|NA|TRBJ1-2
CATSRDQGANYGYTF
TGTGCCACCAGCAGAGATCAGGGGGCGAACTATGGCTACACCTTC
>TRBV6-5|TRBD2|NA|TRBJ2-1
CASGRLGSGYNEQFF
TGTGCCAGCGGGAGGCTAGGTAGCGGGTACAATGAGCAGTTCTTC
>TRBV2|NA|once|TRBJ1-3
CASSEQGGNTIYF
TGTGCCAGCAGTGAACAGGGTGGAAACACCATATATTTT
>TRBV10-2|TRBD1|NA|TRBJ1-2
CASAAGGADGYTF
TGCGCCAGCGCCGCAGGGGGCGCGGATGGCTACACCTTC
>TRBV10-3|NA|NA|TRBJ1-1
CAISDLKGTEAFF
TGTGCCATCAGTGACCTCAAGGGGACTGAAGCTTTCTTT
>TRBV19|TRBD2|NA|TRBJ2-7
CASKREGRYEQYF
TGTGCCAGTAAACGGGAGGGCCGCTACGAGCAGTACTTC
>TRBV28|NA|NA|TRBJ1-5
CASSLPGRQPQHF
TGTGCCAGCAGTTTGCCGGGTCGGCAGCCCCAGCATTTT
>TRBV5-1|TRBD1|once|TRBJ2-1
CASSRGQGAGGGGIGEQFF
TGCGCCAGCAGCCGCGGACAGGGGGCTGGCGGGGGGGGGATTGGTGAGCAGTTCTTC
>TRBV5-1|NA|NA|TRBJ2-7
CASSITGTTSYEQYF
TGCGCCAGCAGCATTACCGGGACAACGTCCTACGAGCAGTACTTC
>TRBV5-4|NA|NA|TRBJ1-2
CASSFLDRNYGYTF
TGTGCCAGCAGCTTCCTGGACAGAAACTATGGCTACACCTTC
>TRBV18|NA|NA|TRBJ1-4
CASSPPVRGEEKLFF
TGTGCCAGCTCACCACCGGTCCGGGGTGAGGAAAAACTGTTTTTT
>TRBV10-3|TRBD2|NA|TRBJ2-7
CATSSVAGDYEQYF
TGTGCCACCAGTTCAGTAGCGGGAGACTACGAGCAGTACTTC
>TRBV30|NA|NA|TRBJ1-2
CAWSVGGRGYTF
TGTGCCTGGAGTGTAGGGGGAAGAGGCTACACCTTC
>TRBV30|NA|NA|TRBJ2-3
CAWIPSGQSTDTQYF
TGTGCCTGGATCCCCAGCGGCCAAAGCACAGATACGCAGTATTTT
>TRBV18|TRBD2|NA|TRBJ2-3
CASSPRSLAGGPGDTQYF
TGTGCCAGCTCACCGCGTTCGTTAGCGGGAGGGCCGGGAGATACGCAGTATTTT
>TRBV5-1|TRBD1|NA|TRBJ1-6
CASSPGTGAGNSPLHF
TGCGCCAGCAGCCCGGGGACAGGGGCAGGGAATTCACCCCTCCACTTT
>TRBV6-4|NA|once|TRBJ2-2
CASSTQQGTGELFF
TGTGCCAGCAGTACTCAACAGGGCACCGGGGAGCTGTTTTTT
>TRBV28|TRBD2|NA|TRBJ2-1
CASSLKGGRASNEQFF
TGTGCCAGCAGTTTGAAGGGCGGGAGGGCTAGCAATGAGCAGTTCTTC
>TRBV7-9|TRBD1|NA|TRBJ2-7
CASSLGTGFNEQYF
TGTGCCAGCAGCTTAGGGACAGGGTTTAACGAGCAGTACTTC
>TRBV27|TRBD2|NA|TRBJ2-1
CASKAREKHNEQFF
TGTGCCAGCAAAGCGCGGGAGAAGCACAATGAGCAGTTCTTC
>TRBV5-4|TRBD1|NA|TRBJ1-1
CASSPRGANTEAFF
TGTGCCAGCAGCCCCAGGGGGGCGAACACTGAAGCTTTCTTT
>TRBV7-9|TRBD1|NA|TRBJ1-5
CSSSLGTGPQHF
TGTTCCAGCAGCTTAGGGACAGGGCCCCAGCATTTT
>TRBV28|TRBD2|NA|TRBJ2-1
CASSRSSGSSYNEQFF
TGTGCCAGCAGTCGATCGAGCGGGAGCTCCTACAATGAGCAGTTCTTC
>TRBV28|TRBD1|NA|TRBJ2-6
CASSSGQVLSGANVLTF
TGTGCCAGCAGTTCTGGACAGGTTTTGTCTGGGGCCAACGTCCTGACTTTC
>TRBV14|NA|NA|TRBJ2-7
CASSQELLGGREQYF
TGTGCCAGCAGCCAAGAACTCTTGGGGGGACGCGAGCAGTACTTC